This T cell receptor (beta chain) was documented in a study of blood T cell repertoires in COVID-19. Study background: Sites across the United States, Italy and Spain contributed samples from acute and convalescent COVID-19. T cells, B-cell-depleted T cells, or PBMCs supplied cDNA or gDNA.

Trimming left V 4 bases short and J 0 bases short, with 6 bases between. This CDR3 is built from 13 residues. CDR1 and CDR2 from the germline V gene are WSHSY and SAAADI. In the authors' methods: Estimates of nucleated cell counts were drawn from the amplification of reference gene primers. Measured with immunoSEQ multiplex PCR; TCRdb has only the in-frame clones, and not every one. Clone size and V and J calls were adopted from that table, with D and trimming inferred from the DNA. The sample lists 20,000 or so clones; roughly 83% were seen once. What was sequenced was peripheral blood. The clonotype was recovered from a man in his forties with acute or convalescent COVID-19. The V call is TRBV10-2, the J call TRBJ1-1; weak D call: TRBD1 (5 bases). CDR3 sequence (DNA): TGCGCCAGCAGTGTAGGGGTGAACACTGAAGCTTTCTTT. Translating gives CASSVGVNTEAFF.